A selection of T cell receptor beta chains follows, all from one sample in a study of blood T cell repertoires in COVID-19. Libraries were prepared by immunoSEQ multiplex PCR; TCRdb keeps only in-frame clonotypes and omits some of them. This sample carries about 190,000 clones, approximately 90% of them seen once, and the ten largest clones take around 1.1%. Sequencing was carried out using peripheral blood. The receptors were gathered from a man aged 25 to 40 with acute or convalescent COVID-19. Each CDR3 is given with its conserved first and last residue. The D gene is left open where the match is weak. Where a row states a size, it is once, few, many or the class of an expanded clone; other rows omit it.

>NA|TRBV3-1/TRBV3-2|TRBJ1-3|TRBD1
TGTGCCAGCAGCCTGGGACAGGCAGGAAACACCATATATTTT
CASSLGQAGNTIYF
>once|TRBV29-1|TRBJ2-7|TRBD2
TGCAGCGTTGTATCTAGCGGGAACTACGAGCAGTACTTC
CSVVSSGNYEQYF
>NA|TRBV29-1|TRBJ1-1|NA
TGCAGCGAAAACGGAGGCACTGAAGCTTTCTTT
CSENGGTEAFF
>NA|TRBV5-1|TRBJ1-1|TRBD1
TGCGCCAGCAGCGGACCGGACAGGGGGAACACTGAAGCTTTCTTT
CASSGPDRGNTEAFF
>NA|TRBV6-5|TRBJ1-2|NA
TGTGCCAGCAGTTATCAGGGTCCCTATGGCTACACCTTC
CASSYQGPYGYTF
>NA|TRBV2|TRBJ2-3|NA
TGTGCCAGCATCCTACTAGCCCGGTGGGATACGCAGTATTTT
CASILLARWDTQYF
>NA|TRBV28|TRBJ1-6|TRBD1
TGTGCCAGCAGTCCGGGACAGGGCCCCCCCCTCCACTTT
CASSPGQGPPLHF
>once|TRBV5-5|TRBJ2-7|TRBD2
TGTGCCAGCAGCCCACTAGCGGGAGGGCCTAATGACGAGCAGTACTTC
CASSPLAGGPNDEQYF
>NA|TRBV5-1|TRBJ2-1|NA
TGCGCCAGCAGCTTGACGTTGGAGTGGCGCTACAATGAGCAGTTCTTC
CASSLTLEWRYNEQFF
>NA|TRBV4-2|TRBJ1-2|NA
TGTGCCAGCAGCCAAAAAGGGGTTAACTATGGCTACACCTTC
CASSQKGVNYGYTF
>NA|TRBV27|TRBJ1-2|TRBD1
TGTGCCAGCAGTGACAGGGGGCTTGGTGGCTACACCTTC
CASSDRGLGGYTF
>NA|TRBV29-1|TRBJ2-7|TRBD1
TGCAGCGTTGTTGTCCAGGGGGCTGGCGAGCAGTACTTC
CSVVVQGAGEQYF
>NA|TRBV10-2|TRBJ2-6|NA
TGCGCCAGCAGCGGGGGTATTGGGGCCAACGTCCTGACTTTC
CASSGGIGANVLTF
>NA|TRBV5-8|TRBJ2-7|NA
TGTGCCAGCAGCTTCGGCCGGGTCGGGCAGTACTTC
CASSFGRVGQYF
>NA|TRBV28|TRBJ1-1|NA
TGTGCCAGCAGCCCCTTTGGGATGGGGGCGAGGGAGGGCACTGAAGCTTTCTTT
CASSPFGMGAREGTEAFF
>NA|TRBV6-1|TRBJ2-7|NA
TGTGCCAGCACCGATGGAGGGAGTGGGTACGAGCAGTACTTC
CASTDGGSGYEQYF
>few|TRBV18|TRBJ1-5|NA
TGTGCCAGCTCACGTAACGGGGGGTTCGGCCAGCCCCAGCATTTT
CASSRNGGFGQPQHF
>NA|TRBV2|TRBJ2-3|TRBD2
TGTGCCAGCAGGGGACTAGCGGGGTACACAGATACGCAGTATTTT
CASRGLAGYTDTQYF
>NA|TRBV30|TRBJ1-6|TRBD1
TGTGCCTGGAGGGGGACAGGGAATAATTCACCCCTCCACTTT
CAWRGTGNNSPLHF
>NA|TRBV20-1|TRBJ2-7|NA
TGCAGTGCGCCGGGGGCCTACGAGCAGTACTTC
CSAPGAYEQYF
>few|TRBV7-3|TRBJ2-7|NA
TGTGCCAGCAGCACCGCGACAGGCCACGAGCAGTACTTC
CASSTATGHEQYF
>NA|TRBV30|TRBJ1-4|NA
TGTGCCTGGAGTGCCCGGGCTATCGATCGGGGGGAACTGTTTTTT
CAWSARAIDRGELFF
>NA|TRBV6-4|TRBJ1-5|NA
TGTGCCAGCAGTGACCTCCAAGGGAGGGACGGCGATCAGCCCCAGCATTTT
CASSDLQGRDGDQPQHF
>NA|TRBV27|TRBJ1-1|NA
TGTGCCAGCAGTTCCCCGGCGGAGGGAGGTAAAGCTTTCTTT
CASSSPAEGGKAFF